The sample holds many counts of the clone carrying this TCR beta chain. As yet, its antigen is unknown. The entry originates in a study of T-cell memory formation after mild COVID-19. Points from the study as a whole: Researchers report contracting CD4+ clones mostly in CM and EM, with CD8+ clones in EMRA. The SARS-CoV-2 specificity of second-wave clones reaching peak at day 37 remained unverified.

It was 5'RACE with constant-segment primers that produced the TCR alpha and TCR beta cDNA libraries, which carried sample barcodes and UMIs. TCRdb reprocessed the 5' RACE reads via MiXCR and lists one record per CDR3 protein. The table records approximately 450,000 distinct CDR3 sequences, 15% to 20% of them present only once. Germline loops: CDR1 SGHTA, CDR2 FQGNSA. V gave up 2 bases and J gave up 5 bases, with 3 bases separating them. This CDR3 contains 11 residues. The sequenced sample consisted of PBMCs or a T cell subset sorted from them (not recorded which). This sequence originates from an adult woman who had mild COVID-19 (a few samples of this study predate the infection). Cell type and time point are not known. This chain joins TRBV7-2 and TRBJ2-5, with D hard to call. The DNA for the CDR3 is TGTGCCAGCAGCTTAACGGAGACCCAGTACTTC. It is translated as CASSLTETQYF.